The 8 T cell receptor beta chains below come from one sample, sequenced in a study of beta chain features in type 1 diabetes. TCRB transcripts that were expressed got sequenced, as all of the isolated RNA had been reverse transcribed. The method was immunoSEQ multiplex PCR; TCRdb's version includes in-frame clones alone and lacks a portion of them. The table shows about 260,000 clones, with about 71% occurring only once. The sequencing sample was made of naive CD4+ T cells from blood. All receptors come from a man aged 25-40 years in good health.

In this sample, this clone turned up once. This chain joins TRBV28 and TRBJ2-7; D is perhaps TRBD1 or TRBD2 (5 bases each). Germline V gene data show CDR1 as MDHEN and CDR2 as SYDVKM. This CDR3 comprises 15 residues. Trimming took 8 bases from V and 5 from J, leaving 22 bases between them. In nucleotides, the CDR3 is TGTGCCAGCTCCGACCGGGACCTTCCTTCCAACGAGCAGTACTTC. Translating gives CASSDRDLPSNEQYF.

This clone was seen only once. CDR3 nucleotide sequence: TGTGCCACCTCCGCACTGGGGAAAGGATACACCCAGTACTTC. It encodes CATSALGKGYTQYF. The J gene is TRBJ2-5, the V gene TRBV6-6, with no clear D. Germline V CDR1 and CDR2: MNHNY, SVGAGI (reference sequence). Trimming took off 10 bases at V and 8 bases at J, with 23 bases between the two ends. The CDR3 totals 14 residues.

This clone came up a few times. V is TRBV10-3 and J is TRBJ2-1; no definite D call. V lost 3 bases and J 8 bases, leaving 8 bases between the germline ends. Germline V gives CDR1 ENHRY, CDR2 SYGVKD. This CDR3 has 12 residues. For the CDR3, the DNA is TGTGCCATCAGTGACTACCCTTATGAGCAGTTCTTC. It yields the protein CAISDYPYEQFF.

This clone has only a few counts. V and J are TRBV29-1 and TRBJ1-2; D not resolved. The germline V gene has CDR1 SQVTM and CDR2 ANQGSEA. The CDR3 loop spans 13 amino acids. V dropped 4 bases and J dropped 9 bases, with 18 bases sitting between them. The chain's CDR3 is CSVGTDRLRSYTF. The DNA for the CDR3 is TGCAGCGTTGGGACGGACCGACTTCGGAGCTACACCTTC.

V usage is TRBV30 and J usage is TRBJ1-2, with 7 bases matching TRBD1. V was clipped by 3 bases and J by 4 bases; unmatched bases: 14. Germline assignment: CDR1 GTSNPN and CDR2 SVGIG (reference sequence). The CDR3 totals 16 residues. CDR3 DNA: TGTGCCTGGAGCCGGGACAGAGTGGGAGTTGGCTATGGCTACACCTTC. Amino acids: CAWSRDRVGVGYGYTF.

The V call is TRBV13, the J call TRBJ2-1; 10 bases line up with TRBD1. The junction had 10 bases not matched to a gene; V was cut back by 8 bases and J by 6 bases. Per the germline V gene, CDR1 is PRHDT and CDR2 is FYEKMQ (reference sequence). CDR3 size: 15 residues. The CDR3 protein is CASARVGQGSNEQFF. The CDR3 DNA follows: TGTGCCAGCGCCCGTGTGGGACAGGGGTCCAATGAGCAGTTCTTC.

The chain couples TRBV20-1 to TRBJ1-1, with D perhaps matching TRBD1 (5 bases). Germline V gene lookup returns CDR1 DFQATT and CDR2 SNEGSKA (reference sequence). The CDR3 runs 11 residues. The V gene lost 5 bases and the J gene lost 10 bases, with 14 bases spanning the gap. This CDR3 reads CSASTGSGAFF. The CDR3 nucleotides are TGCAGTGCTTCTACAGGTTCGGGAGCTTTCTTT.

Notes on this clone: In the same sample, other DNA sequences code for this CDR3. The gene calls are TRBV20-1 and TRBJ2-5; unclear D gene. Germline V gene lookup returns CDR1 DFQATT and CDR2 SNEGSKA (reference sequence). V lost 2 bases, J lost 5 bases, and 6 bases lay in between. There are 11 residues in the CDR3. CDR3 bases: TGCAGTGCTAGATTGGGTGAGACCCAGTACTTC. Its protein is CSARLGETQYF.